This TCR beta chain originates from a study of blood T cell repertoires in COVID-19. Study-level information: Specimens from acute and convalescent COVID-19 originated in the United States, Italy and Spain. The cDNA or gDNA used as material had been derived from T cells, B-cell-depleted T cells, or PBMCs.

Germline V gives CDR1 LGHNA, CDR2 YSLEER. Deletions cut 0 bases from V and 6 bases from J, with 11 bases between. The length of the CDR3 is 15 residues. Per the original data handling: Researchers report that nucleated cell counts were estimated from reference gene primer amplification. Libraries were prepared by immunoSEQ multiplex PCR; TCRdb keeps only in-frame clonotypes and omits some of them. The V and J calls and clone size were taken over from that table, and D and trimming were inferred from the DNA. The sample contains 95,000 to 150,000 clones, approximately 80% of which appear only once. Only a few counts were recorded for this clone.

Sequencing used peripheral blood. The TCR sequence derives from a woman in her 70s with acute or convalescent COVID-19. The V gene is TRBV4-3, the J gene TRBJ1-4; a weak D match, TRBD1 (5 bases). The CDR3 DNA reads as TGCGCCAGCAGCCAAGATATTGGGGCAGATGAAAAACTGTTTTTT. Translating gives CASSQDIGADEKLFF.